A single sample gave rise to the 9 T cell receptor beta chains below, sequenced in a study of Ad26.COV2.S vaccination and SARS-CoV-2 variants. Treatment reported: approximately 18 received Ad26.COV2.S at low or high dose, single or two shots; 5 received placebo; per-sample allocation not given. It was on day 63 after the first vaccine or placebo injection that samples were taken. Method: immunoSEQ multiplex PCR; TCRdb's copy keeps in-frame clones and lacks some. The repertoire consists of about 350,000 clones, with about 88% occurring once and the leading ten covering 6.4%. The sequencing used peripheral blood, collected in a trial of Ad26.COV2.S vaccine versus placebo. The receptors derive from a person between 18 and 65 years old who received the Ad26.COV2.S COVID-19 vaccine or a placebo.

J is TRBJ1-3 and V is TRBV30; weak D call: TRBD1 (5 bases). Germline V CDR1 and CDR2: GTSNPN, SVGIG (reference sequence). The CDR3 loop spans 13 amino acids. Deletions cut 5 bases from V and 3 bases from J, with 11 bases between. CDR3 amino acids: CAWESRVGNTIYF. Here the CDR3 DNA reads TGTGCCTGGGAAAGCAGGGTTGGAAACACCATATATTTT.

The chain carries TRBV7-8 and TRBJ2-2, with 13 positions matching TRBD2. Germline values: CDR1 SGHVS, CDR2 FQNEAQ. Unmatched junction bases numbered 7, after V lost 5 bases and J lost 1 base. The CDR3 extends over 18 amino acids. This chain's CDR3 is CASSAGTSGVENTGELFF. The CDR3 region has the DNA TGTGCCAGCAGCGCCGGGACTAGCGGGGTAGAGAACACCGGGGAGCTGTTTTTT.

This clone has just a few counts. Other DNA sequences within the sample encode an identical CDR3. The chain is built from TRBV4-3 and TRBJ1-6; TRBD1 agrees at 8 bases. CDR3 length: 15 residues. With V trimmed by 0 bases and J by 10 bases, 5 bases remained unmatched. CDR1 is LGHNA, CDR2 YSLEER, per germline. CDR3: CASSQDSGGNSPLHF. In nucleotides, the CDR3 is TGCGCCAGCAGCCAAGATTCAGGGGGCAACTCACCCCTCCACTTT.

The chain has TRBV10-3 and TRBJ1-1; the D gene is possibly TRBD1 (5 bases). This CDR3 region has 13 residues. V was trimmed by 8 bases and J by 3 bases, leaving 13 bases between them. Germline CDR1 ENHRY, CDR2 SYGVKD. CDR3 DNA: TGTGCCATCGGGACTGGGAGCGACACTGAAGCTTTCTTT. This codes for CAIGTGSDTEAFF.

J is TRBJ1-1 and V is TRBV4-1; no definite D call. Germline V gene data show CDR1 as MGHRA and CDR2 as YSYEKL. V was trimmed by 0 bases and J by 9 bases, leaving 14 bases between them. This CDR3 comprises 14 residues. CDR3 sequence (DNA): TGCGCCAGCAGCCAAGATATTCCGGGAACCCAAGCTTTCTTT. Its protein is CASSQDIPGTQAFF.

This clone was picked up one time. This chain uses TRBV9 with TRBJ2-3, with 12 bases matching TRBD2. This CDR3 contains 17 residues. The ends lost 0 bases at V and 5 bases at J; junction bases unmatched: 7. Germline assignment: CDR1 SGDLS and CDR2 YYNGEE. The CDR3: CASSVGQTSGGVDTQYF. The CDR3 region has the DNA TGTGCCAGCAGCGTAGGCCAGACTAGCGGGGGTGTAGATACGCAGTATTTT.

The chain carries TRBV5-4 and TRBJ2-7; TRBD2 is a possible D gene (6 bases). The CDR3 loop spans 14 amino acids. The germline gives CDR1 SGHNT, CDR2 YYREEE (reference sequence). The V gene lost 0 bases and the J gene lost 3 bases, with 10 bases spanning the gap. CDR3 DNA sequence: TGTGCCAGCAGCTTGGTAGGGGAGGACTACGAGCAGTACTTC. The encoded protein is CASSLVGEDYEQYF.

The sample holds a few counts of this clone. The CDR3 here is CASSSPGQGAGELFF. In DNA form, the CDR3 reads TGTGCCAGCAGTTCCCCTGGACAGGGGGCGGGGGAGCTGTTTTTT. This sequence joins TRBV28 and TRBJ2-2; 11 bases are shared with TRBD1. Germline V gene data show CDR1 as MDHEN and CDR2 as SYDVKM. CDR3 size: 15 residues. Trimming cost V 4 bases and J 8 bases; bases outside gene matches: 6.

V gene TRBV6-5 combines with J gene TRBJ1-3, with D tentatively TRBD1 (6 bases). From germline, CDR1 is MNHEY and CDR2 SVGAGI. V lost 1 base and J lost 2, with 12 bases in between. The CDR3 has 16 residues. The CDR3 DNA sequence: TGTGCCAGCAGTTACTGGCGGGGGGCCACTGGAAACACCATATATTTT. Translation gives CASSYWRGATGNTIYF.